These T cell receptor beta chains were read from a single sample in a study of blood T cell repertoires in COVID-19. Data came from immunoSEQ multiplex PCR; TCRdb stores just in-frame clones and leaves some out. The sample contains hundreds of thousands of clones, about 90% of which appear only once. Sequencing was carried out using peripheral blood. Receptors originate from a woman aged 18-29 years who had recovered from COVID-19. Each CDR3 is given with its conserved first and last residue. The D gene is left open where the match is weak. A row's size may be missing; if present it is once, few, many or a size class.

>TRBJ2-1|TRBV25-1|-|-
TGTGCCAGCAGTCCCTCTCCAGGGTACAATGAGCAGTTCTTC
CASSPSPGYNEQFF
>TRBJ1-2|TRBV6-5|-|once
TGTGCCGGGGGGAGGGGAAGGGGTTATGGCTACACCTTC
CAGGRGRGYGYTF
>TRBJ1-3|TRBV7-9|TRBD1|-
TGTGCCAGCAGCGGACAGGGTGGTAGGCTAAACACCATATATTTT
CASSGQGGRLNTIYF
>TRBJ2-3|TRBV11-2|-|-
TGTGCCAGCAGCCACTGGGGTGGGGGGTCGGAACAGATAGGCACGCAGTATTTT
CASSHWGGGSEQIGTQYF
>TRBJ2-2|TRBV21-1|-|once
TGTGCCAGCAGCTCTTTACAGGGAGGGTCGAACACCGGGGAGCTGTTTTTT
CASSSLQGGSNTGELFF
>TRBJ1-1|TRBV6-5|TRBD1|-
TGTGCCAGCAGCCTAACGGACAGGGGAGACACTGAAGCTTTCTTT
CASSLTDRGDTEAFF
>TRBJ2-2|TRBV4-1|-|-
TGCGCCAGCAGCCAAGCTTCCGGGACAACGAACACCGGGGAGCTGTTTTTT
CASSQASGTTNTGELFF
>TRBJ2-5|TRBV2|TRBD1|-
TGTGCCAGCAGTGGTGCAGGGGGCCTCAAAGAGACCCAGTACTTC
CASSGAGGLKETQYF
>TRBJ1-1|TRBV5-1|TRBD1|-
TGCGCCAGCAGCGACGGACAGGCCAGGAACACTGAAGCTTTCTTT
CASSDGQARNTEAFF
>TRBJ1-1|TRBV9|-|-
TGTGCCAGCAGCCGCGATGGAGGTGGTGAAGCTTTCTTT
CASSRDGGGEAFF
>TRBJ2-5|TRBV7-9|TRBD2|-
TGTGCCAGCAGCTCCCTAAGACTAGCGGGAGAGGGTGGAGAGACCCAGTACTTC
CASSSLRLAGEGGETQYF
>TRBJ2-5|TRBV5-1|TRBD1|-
TGCGCCAGCAGCACCGGGACAGGGGAAGAGACCCAGTACTTC
CASSTGTGEETQYF
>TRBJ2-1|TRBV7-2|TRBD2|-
TGTGCCAGCGGGCGGGAGGCGCATGAGCAGTTCTTC
CASGREAHEQFF
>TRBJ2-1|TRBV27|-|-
TGTGCCAGCAGTTTAAGTCTAGCCCATAGCATTGAGCAGTTCTTC
CASSLSLAHSIEQFF
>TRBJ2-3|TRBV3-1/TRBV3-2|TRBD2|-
TGTGCCAGCAGCCGGACTAGCGGGAGTGGCACAGATACGCAGTATTTT
CASSRTSGSGTDTQYF
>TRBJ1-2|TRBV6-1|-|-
TGTGCCAGCAGTGATCAGGGTCCGGGCTACACCTTC
CASSDQGPGYTF
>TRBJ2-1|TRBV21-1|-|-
TGTGCCAGCAGCGCAGGCGGGACTAGCGGCGATGAGCAGTTCTTC
CASSAGGTSGDEQFF
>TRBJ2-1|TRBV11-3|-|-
TGTGCCATCCCAGGGTTGGTAGATGAGCAGTTCTTC
CAIPGLVDEQFF
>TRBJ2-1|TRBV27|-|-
TGTGCCAGCAGTCCCCTGGCTAGTACTTACAATGAGCAGTTCTTC
CASSPLASTYNEQFF
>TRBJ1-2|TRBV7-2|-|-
TGTGCCAGCAGCCCTACCCCTAGTCCGGGTGCTTTTTACACCTTC
CASSPTPSPGAFYTF
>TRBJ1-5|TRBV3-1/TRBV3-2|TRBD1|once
TGTGCCAGCAGCCACCGACAGGGGGCGCAAGGCAATCAGCCCCAGCATTTT
CASSHRQGAQGNQPQHF
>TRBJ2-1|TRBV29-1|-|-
TGCAGCGTTGAAGGAGGGTCCGATGAGCAGTTCTTC
CSVEGGSDEQFF
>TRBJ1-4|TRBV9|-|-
TGTGCCAGCAGCGTAGACGGGGGTACTAATGAAAAACTGTTTTTT
CASSVDGGTNEKLFF
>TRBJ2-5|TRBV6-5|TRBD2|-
TGTGCCAGCAGTTGGCGGGCTAGCGGAGCCAAAGAGACCCAGTACTTC
CASSWRASGAKETQYF
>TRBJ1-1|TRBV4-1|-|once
TGCGCCAGCAGCCTAATCCGCCGGGGGAGGACTGAAGCTTTCTTT
CASSLIRRGRTEAFF
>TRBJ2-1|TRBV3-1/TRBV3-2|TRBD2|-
TGTGCCAGCCGGGGGGGAGAGCAGATTTACAATGAGCAGTTCTTC
CASRGGEQIYNEQFF
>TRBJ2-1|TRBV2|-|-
TGTGCCAGCGGAGACCGAACGAAGCGGTTCTTC
CASGDRTKRFF
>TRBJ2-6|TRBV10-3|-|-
TGTGCCATCAGTGAGGCAGGGTCGGGTTCCGGGGCCAACGTCCTGACTTTC
CAISEAGSGSGANVLTF
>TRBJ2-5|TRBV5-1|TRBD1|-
TGCGCCAGCAGCCTGCAGGGGGCCGGGGAGACCCAGTACTTC
CASSLQGAGETQYF
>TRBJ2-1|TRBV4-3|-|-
TGCGCCAGCAGCCAAGTGATAGGGGCGTCGCTAGGTGAGCAGTTCTTC
CASSQVIGASLGEQFF
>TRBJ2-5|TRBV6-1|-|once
TGTGCCAGCAGTGAAACCCTGGGAGGCGATGAGACCCAGTACTTC
CASSETLGGDETQYF
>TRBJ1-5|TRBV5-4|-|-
TGTGCCAGCAGCACCAGGGGTAGCAATCAGCCCCAGCATTTT
CASSTRGSNQPQHF
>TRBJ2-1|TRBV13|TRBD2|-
TGTGCCAGCAGCCGTTCGACTAGCGGGAGGCCCAATGAGCAGTTCTTC
CASSRSTSGRPNEQFF
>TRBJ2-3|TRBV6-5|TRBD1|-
TGTGCCAGCGGGAGAGGGACAGGGAACACAGATACGCAGTATTTT
CASGRGTGNTDTQYF
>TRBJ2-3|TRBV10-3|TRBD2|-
TGTGCCACCGGACTAGCGGGAGGCACAGATACGCAGTATTTT
CATGLAGGTDTQYF
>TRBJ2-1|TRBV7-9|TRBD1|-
TGTGCCGGACACGGGACAGACTCCTACAATGAGCAGTTCTTC
CAGHGTDSYNEQFF
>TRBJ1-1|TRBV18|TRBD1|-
TGTGCCAGCTCACACGCCCCAGGAAGGACAGGGCGCACTGAAGCTTTCTTT
CASSHAPGRTGRTEAFF
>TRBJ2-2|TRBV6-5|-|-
TGTGCCAGCTGTCCGGGACTCAACACCGGGGAGCTGTTTTTT
CASCPGLNTGELFF
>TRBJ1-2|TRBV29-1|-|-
TGCAGCGTTCAAGCAGGCGCAGACTATGGCTACACCTTC
CSVQAGADYGYTF
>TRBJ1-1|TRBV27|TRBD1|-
TGTGCCAGCAGGATAACAGGGGGCGGTGTTGAAGCTTTCTTT
CASRITGGGVEAFF
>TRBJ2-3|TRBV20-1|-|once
TGCAGTGCTAGTTCTTTGGCCGCGTCGGGGGAAGATACGCAGTATTTT
CSASSLAASGEDTQYF
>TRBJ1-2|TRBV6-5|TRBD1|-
TGTGCCAGCCGGTTGGGGACAGCTAGCCTCTATGGCTACACCTTC
CASRLGTASLYGYTF
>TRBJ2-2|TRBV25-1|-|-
TGTGCCAGCAGTGAATCAAGGCGGCAGGGGAACACCGGGGAGCTGTTTTTT
CASSESRRQGNTGELFF
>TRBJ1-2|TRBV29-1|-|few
TGCAGCGTTGAAGCCCTCCATGGCTACACCTTC
CSVEALHGYTF
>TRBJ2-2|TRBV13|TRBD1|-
TGTGCCAGCAGTCCGGCCCGGACAGGGGTAACCGGGGAGCTGTTTTTT
CASSPARTGVTGELFF
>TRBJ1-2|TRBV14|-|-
TGTGCCAGCAGCCAAGTCCCAGGGGCCCATAACTATGGCTACACCTTC
CASSQVPGAHNYGYTF
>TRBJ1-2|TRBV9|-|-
TGTGCCAGCAGCGTAGTGGGGGCTCGTAATGGCTACACCTTC
CASSVVGARNGYTF
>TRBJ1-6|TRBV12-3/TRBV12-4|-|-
TGTGCCAGCAGTCCAGGGTTTTCACCCCTCCACTTT
CASSPGFSPLHF
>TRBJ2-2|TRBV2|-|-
TGTGCCAGCAGTAGTGGGAGCGAGTATGGGGGGGAGCTGTTTTTT
CASSSGSEYGGELFF
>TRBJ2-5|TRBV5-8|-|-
TGTGCCAGCAGCTTGATGTTAGCGACTAACCAAGAGACCCAGTACTTC
CASSLMLATNQETQYF
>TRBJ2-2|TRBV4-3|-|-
TGCGCCAGCAGCCAAGAGCCTAGGGGGGAGGGCCTTCAATTCCCCGGGGAGCTGTTTTTT
CASSQEPRGEGLQFPGELFF
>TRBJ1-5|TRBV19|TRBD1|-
TGTGCCAGTACGAGCAGGGGGCTGAGTCAGCCCCAGCATTTT
CASTSRGLSQPQHF
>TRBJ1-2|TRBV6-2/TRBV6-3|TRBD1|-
TGTGCCAGCAGTTATACCCGCCCACCAACGACAGGGGGACGCTATGGCTACACCTTC
CASSYTRPPTTGGRYGYTF
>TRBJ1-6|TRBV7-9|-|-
TGTGCCAGCAGCCCAGAGCCCTGGACACTGGGGGCTGGTAATTCACCCCTCCACTTT
CASSPEPWTLGAGNSPLHF
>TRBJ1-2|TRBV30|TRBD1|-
TGTGCCTGGAGGGACAGGATGGCTTATGGCTACACCTTC
CAWRDRMAYGYTF